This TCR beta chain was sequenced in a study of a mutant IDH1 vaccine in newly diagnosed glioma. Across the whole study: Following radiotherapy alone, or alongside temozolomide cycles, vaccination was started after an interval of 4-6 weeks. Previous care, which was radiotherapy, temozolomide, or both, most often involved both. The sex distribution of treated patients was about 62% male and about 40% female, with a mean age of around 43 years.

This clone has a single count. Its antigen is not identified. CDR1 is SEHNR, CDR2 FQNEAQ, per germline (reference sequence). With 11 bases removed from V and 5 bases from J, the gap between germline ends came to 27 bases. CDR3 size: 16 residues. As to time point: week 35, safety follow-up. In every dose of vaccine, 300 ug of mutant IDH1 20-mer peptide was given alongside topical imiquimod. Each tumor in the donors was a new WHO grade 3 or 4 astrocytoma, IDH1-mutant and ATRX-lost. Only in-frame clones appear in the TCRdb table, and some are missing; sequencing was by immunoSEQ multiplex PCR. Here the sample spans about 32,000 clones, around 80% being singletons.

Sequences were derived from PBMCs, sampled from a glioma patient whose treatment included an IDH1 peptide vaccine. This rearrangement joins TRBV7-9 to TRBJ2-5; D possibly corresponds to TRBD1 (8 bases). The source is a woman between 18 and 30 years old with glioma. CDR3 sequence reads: CAGGGRGQVGRETQYF. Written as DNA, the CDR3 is TGTGCCGGCGGGGGCAGGGGGCAAGTCGGGCGGGAGACCCAGTACTTC.